Listed below are T cell receptor beta chains from one sample, sequenced in a study of T cell changes during pregnancy in multiple sclerosis. Sequencing used immunoSEQ multiplex PCR; TCRdb keeps in-frame clones, though not all of them. The table records roughly 27,000 clones, under 90% of them present only once. The sequenced sample was CD8+ T cells from peripheral blood mononuclear cells, obtained after pregnancy. The receptors here all came from a female donor with multiple sclerosis, enrolled in a pregnancy study. CDR3s include the opening cysteine and the closing phenylalanine or tryptophan.

V	J	CDR3
TRBV5-4	TRBJ2-7	CASSRGGQGGGYEQYF
TRBV7-9	TRBJ2-2	CASSTWDRENTGELFF
TRBV9	TRBJ2-1	CASSVGGSTYNEQFF
TRBV7-8	TRBJ1-4	CASSLTRGRGNEKLFF
TRBV5-1	TRBJ1-1	CASSFPGTEAFF
TRBV13	TRBJ2-1	CASSPLGSGGESSYNEQFF
TRBV4-3	TRBJ2-1	CASSPGWNEQFF
TRBV30	TRBJ1-3	CAWSLDLPGNTIYF
TRBV7-9	TRBJ2-7	CASSLVSGGPVEQYF
TRBV16	TRBJ1-1	CASSTHVRGGNTEAFF
TRBV6-5	TRBJ1-1	CASSYSIGGADEAFF
TRBV4-3	TRBJ2-4	CASSQLTEPKNIQYF
TRBV7-9	TRBJ1-2	CASSGAEGDYYGYTF
TRBV28	TRBJ1-6	CAIRGADSNSPLHF
TRBV11-2	TRBJ1-2	CASSSVSRGRYGYTF
TRBV9	TRBJ2-5	CASSTGTSPTETQYF
TRBV6-4	TRBJ1-1	CASSPGGGGTEAFF
TRBV7-3	TRBJ2-1	CASSLNQGAYNEQFF
TRBV13	TRBJ2-2	CASSSPGQGNTGELFF
TRBV9	TRBJ2-3	CASSGNQASGGYTDTQYF
TRBV5-1	TRBJ2-1	CASSLGGTENYNEQFF
TRBV6-5	.	CASSTDRGVPYEQYF
TRBV6-1	TRBJ2-4	CASSDGQGVDIQYF
TRBV11-2	TRBJ1-1	CASSSPGGINTEAFF
TRBV7-8	TRBJ1-5	CASSPGVSPRGNQPQHF
TRBV29-1	TRBJ2-7	CSVRGGRYEQYF
TRBV6-5	TRBJ1-1	CASSYSVGQGAEAFF
TRBV30	TRBJ2-7	CAFLGRERVEQYF
TRBV4-3	TRBJ2-5	CASSQARGSQETQYF
TRBV5-4	TRBJ1-1	CASSLGEFEAFF
TRBV4-1	TRBJ1-2	CASSRGTEGDYGYTF
TRBV6-4	TRBJ2-7	CASSDVLGGEQYF
TRBV6-1	TRBJ2-7	CASSEAPGTGGYEQYF
TRBV27	TRBJ1-6	CASRTFEAPLHF
TRBV15	TRBJ2-2	CATSRDGTNTGELFF
TRBV6-4	TRBJ2-3	CASSDKGDTDTQYF
TRBV2	TRBJ1-6	CASTPNGGSGNSPLHF
TRBV9	TRBJ2-4	CASSDRRGKNIQYF
TRBV6-5	TRBJ1-1	CASSWTGQVMNTEAFF
TRBV25-1	TRBJ1-2	CASRGQLYGYTF
TRBV13	TRBJ1-2	CASSFWAYGYTF
TRBV13	TRBJ2-5	CASSSTWGQVQETQYF
TRBV14	TRBJ1-3	CASSPGLSLVENTIYF
TRBV2	TRBJ1-1	CASSVTVNTEAFF
TRBV10-2	TRBJ1-4	CASSPDRGEYEKLFF
TRBV5-1	TRBJ1-2	CASSLGYSGTNYGYTF
TRBV25-1	TRBJ2-7	CASSEGQTYEQYF
TRBV28	TRBJ2-3	CASSWLAGGRLNTQYF